The entry below gives a single T cell receptor (beta chain) sequence along with its context. Original processing methods: By means of reference gene primer amplification, nucleated cell counts were estimated. Sequenced by immunoSEQ multiplex PCR; TCRdb stores in-frame clones only, minus some. The V and J calls and clone size come from that table; D and trimming were worked out from the DNA. Of about 250,000 clones detected, roughly 80% appear once; the ten largest clones hold about 10%. The data were obtained in a study of blood T cell repertoires in COVID-19. Study at large: Sources were T cells, B-cell-depleted T cells, or PBMCs; the material itself was cDNA or gDNA.

This CDR3 region has 15 residues. Germline values: CDR1 LGHDT, CDR2 YNNKEL (reference sequence). V lost 4 bases, J lost 0 bases, and 12 bases lay in between. Sequences were obtained from peripheral blood. This TCR was sampled from an elderly man with acute or convalescent COVID-19. J is TRBJ2-5 and V is TRBV3-1 (or the pseudogene TRBV3-2); TRBD2 is a possible D gene (5 bases). The CDR3 here is CASSRSGPYQETQYF. The CDR3 nucleotides are TGTGCCAGCAGCCGAAGCGGTCCGTACCAAGAGACCCAGTACTTC.